Following are 4 T cell receptor beta chains from one sample sequenced in a study of blood T cell repertoires in COVID-19. TCRdb's copy holds only in-frame clones and misses some; the assay was immunoSEQ multiplex PCR. The data show about 210,000 clones, over 75% seen once. The specimen was PBMCs or T cells enriched from blood (not recorded which). Receptors originate from a man under 40 with acute COVID-19.

The gene calls are TRBV12-5 and TRBJ1-1; D is uncertain. From germline, CDR1 is LGHNT and CDR2 FRNRAP. This CDR3 is 13 amino acids long. V dropped 7 bases and J dropped 1 base, with 10 bases sitting between them. The CDR3 sequence: CASARPGNTEAFF. CDR3 nucleotide sequence: TGTGCTAGTGCCCGACCAGGGAACACTGAAGCTTTCTTT.

This clone came up a few times. The chain combines TRBV2 with TRBJ2-5; maybe TRBD2 (6 bases). V was cut by 10 bases and J by 5 bases, with 20 bases left in between. CDR3 size: 14 residues. CDR1 is SNHLY and CDR2 is FYNNEI in the germline V gene. CDR3 loop: CAIQTEGTAETQYF. The DNA for the CDR3 is TGTGCCATTCAGACGGAGGGTACGGCGGAGACCCAGTACTTC.

V usage is TRBV25-1 and J usage is TRBJ1-4, with D possibly being TRBD1 (6 bases). In germline, CDR1 is MGHDK, CDR2 SYGVNS. The V end lost 3 bases, the J end lost 0 bases, and 17 bases lay between the germline ends. The CDR3 consists of 18 residues. The CDR3 region is CASSDMGGRGPTNEKLFF. DNA of the CDR3: TGTGCCAGCAGTGATATGGGGGGGCGCGGGCCAACTAATGAAAAACTGTTTTTT.

The CDR3 DNA follows: TGCAGCGTTGAGGGGGCAGGGGCCTACGAGCAGTACTTC. Translated: CSVEGAGAYEQYF. The genes are TRBV29-1 and TRBJ2-7, with D tentatively TRBD1 (6 bases). The CDR3 contains 13 residues. V was trimmed by 3 bases and J by 2 bases, leaving 11 bases between them. Germline-derived CDR1 and CDR2 are SQVTM and ANQGSEA.